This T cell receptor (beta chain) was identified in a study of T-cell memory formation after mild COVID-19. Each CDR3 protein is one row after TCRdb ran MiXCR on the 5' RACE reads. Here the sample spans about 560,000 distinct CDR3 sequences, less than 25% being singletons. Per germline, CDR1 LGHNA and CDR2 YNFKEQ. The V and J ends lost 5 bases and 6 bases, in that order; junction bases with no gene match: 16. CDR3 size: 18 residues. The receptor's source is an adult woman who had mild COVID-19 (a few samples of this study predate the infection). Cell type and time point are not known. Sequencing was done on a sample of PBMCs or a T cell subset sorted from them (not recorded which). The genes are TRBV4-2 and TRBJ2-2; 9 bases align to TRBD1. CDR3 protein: CASSKGRVYGTGSGELFF. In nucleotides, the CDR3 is TGTGCCAGCAGCAAGGGGAGGGTATATGGGACAGGGTCCGGGGAGCTGTTTTTT.